Listed below are T cell receptor beta chains from one sample, sequenced in a study of T cell responses to AZD1222 COVID-19 vaccine. Only in-frame clones appear in the TCRdb table, and some are missing; sequencing was by immunoSEQ multiplex PCR. This sample carries 90,000 to 150,000 clones, about 85% of them seen once, and the ten largest clones take 2.5% to 3%. Sequenced here: peripheral blood, sampled 28 days after the second AZD1222 dose. These receptors originate from an adult who received the AZD1222 COVID-19 vaccine. The CDR3 runs from the conserved cysteine through the conserved F or W. Each record gives: D gene, V gene, CDR3 length, J gene, CDR3 protein, CDR3 DNA. The D gene is left open where the match is weak.

>NA|TRBV4-1|14|TRBJ2-3
CASSQVQVTDTQYF
TGCGCCAGCAGCCAAGTTCAGGTCACAGATACGCAGTATTTT
>NA|TRBV5-4|13|TRBJ2-3
CASSLEGTDTQYF
TGTGCCAGCAGCTTGGAGGGCACAGATACGCAGTATTTT
>NA|TRBV6-1|15|TRBJ1-5
CASSEYRGREQPQHF
TGTGCCAGCAGTGAATATCGGGGGAGGGAACAGCCCCAGCATTTT
>NA|TRBV6-2/TRBV6-3|13|TRBJ1-2
CASSKPTNYGYTF
TGTGCCAGCAGTAAACCAACTAACTATGGCTACACCTTC
>NA|TRBV3-1/TRBV3-2|12|TRBJ2-7
CASSQGQVAQYF
TGTGCCAGCAGCCAAGGACAGGTGGCGCAGTACTTC
>NA|TRBV19|15|TRBJ1-3
CASIRDPSSGNTIYF
TGTGCCAGTATCCGGGACCCCAGCTCTGGAAACACCATATATTTT
>NA|TRBV11-3|11|TRBJ2-2
CASSRDGELFF
TGTGCCAGCAGCCGTGACGGGGAGCTGTTTTTT
>NA|TRBV30|13|TRBJ1-5
CAWRGGSNQPQHF
TGTGCCTGGAGGGGGGGAAGCAATCAGCCCCAGCATTTT
>TRBD2|TRBV15|16|TRBJ2-1
CATSRSRGGSYNEQFF
TGTGCCACCAGCAGGTCGCGGGGGGGATCCTACAATGAGCAGTTCTTC
>NA|TRBV6-5|14|TRBJ1-5
CASSYSQGYQPQHF
TGTGCCAGCAGTTACTCGCAGGGGTATCAGCCCCAGCATTTT
>NA|TRBV6-5|12|TRBJ1-6
CATSDSPRPLHF
TGTGCCACCTCTGACAGCCCTAGACCCCTCCACTTT
>TRBD1|TRBV5-1|16|TRBJ1-2
CASSRGEGQGLSGYTF
TGCGCCAGCAGTAGAGGGGAAGGACAGGGCCTCTCCGGCTACACCTTC
>TRBD1|TRBV7-2|14|TRBJ1-2
CASSLGQGARGYTF
TGTGCCAGCAGCTTAGGACAGGGGGCGCGTGGCTACACCTTC
>NA|TRBV21-1|14|TRBJ1-1
CASSGHRGSGEAFF
TGTGCCAGCAGCGGCCACAGGGGATCTGGGGAAGCTTTCTTT